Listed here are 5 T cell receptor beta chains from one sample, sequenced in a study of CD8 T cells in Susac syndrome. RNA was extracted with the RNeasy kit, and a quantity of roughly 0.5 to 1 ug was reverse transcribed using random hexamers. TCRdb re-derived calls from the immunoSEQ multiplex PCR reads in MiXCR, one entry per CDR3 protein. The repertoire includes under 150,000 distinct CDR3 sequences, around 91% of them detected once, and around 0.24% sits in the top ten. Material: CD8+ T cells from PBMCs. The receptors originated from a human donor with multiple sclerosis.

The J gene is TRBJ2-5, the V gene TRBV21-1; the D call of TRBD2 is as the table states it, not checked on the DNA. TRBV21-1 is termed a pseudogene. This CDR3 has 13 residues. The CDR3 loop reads CASSKGEQETQYF. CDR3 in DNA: TGTGCCAGCAGCAAAGGGGAGCAAGAGACCCAGTACTTC.

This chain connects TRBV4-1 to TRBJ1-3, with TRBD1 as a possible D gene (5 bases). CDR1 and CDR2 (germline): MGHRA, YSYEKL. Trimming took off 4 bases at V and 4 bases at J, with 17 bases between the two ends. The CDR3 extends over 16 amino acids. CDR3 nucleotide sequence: TGCGCCAGCAGCCTCTCCCTGAGACAGAAGGGAAACACCATATATTTT. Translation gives CASSLSLRQKGNTIYF.

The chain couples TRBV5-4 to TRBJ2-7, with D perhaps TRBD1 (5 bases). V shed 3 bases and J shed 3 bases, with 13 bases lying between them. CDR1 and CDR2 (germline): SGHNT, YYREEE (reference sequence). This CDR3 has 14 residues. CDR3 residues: CASSWGLTDYEQYF. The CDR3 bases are TGTGCCAGCAGCTGGGGTTTGACAGACTACGAGCAGTACTTC.

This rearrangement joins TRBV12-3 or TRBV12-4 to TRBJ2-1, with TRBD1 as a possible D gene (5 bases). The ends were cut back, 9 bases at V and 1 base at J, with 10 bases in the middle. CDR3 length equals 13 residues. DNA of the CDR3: TGTGCCAGTCTCCAGGGTTCCTACAATGAGCAGTTCTTC. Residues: CASLQGSYNEQFF.

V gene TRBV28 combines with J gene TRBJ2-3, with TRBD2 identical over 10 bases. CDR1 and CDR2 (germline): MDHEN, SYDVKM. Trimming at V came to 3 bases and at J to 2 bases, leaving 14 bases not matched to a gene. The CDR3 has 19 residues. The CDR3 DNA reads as TGTGCCAGCAGTTTCCCCCTCTCCGGACTAGCGGATTTCACAGATACGCAGTATTTT. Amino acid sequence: CASSFPLSGLADFTDTQYF.